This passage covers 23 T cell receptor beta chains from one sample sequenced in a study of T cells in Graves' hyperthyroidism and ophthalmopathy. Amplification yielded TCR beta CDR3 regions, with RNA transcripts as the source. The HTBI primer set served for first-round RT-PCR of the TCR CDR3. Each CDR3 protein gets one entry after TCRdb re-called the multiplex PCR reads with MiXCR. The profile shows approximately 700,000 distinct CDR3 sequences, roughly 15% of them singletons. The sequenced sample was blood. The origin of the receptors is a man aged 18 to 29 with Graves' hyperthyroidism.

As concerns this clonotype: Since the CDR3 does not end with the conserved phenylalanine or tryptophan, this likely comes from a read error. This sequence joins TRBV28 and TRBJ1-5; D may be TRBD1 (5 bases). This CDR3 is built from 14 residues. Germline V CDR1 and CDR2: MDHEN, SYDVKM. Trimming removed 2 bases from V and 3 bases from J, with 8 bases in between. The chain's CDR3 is CASSLRQFNQPQHL. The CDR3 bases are TGTGCCAGCAGTTTAAGACAGTTCAATCAGCCCCAGCATCTT.

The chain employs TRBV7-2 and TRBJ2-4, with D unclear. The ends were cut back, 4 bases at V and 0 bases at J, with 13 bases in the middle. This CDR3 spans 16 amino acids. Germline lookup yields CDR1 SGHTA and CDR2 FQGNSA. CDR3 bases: TGTGCCAGCAGCTCAAGCGAGAACTTAGCCAAAAACATTCAGTACTTC. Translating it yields CASSSSENLAKNIQYF.

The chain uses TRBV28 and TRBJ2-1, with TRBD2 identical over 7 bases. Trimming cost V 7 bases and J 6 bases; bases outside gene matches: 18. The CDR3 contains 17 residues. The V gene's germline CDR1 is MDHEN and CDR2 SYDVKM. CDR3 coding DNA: TGTGCCAGCACCTCTCTGGCAGATTGGACTAGGAGCAATGAGCAGTTCTTC. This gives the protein CASTSLADWTRSNEQFF.

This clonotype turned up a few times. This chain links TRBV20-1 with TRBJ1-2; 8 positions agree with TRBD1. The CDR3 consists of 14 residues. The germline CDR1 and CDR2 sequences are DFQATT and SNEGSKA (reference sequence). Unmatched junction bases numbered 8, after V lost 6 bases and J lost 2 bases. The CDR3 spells CSAVDRGENYGYTF. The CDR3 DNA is TGCAGTGCAGTCGACAGGGGTGAGAACTATGGCTACACCTTC.

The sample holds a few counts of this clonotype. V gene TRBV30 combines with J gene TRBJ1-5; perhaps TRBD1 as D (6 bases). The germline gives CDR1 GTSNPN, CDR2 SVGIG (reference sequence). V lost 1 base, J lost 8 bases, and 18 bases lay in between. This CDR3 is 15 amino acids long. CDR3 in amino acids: CAWSAGQLSIEPQHF. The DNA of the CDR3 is TGTGCCTGGAGTGCTGGACAGTTGAGTATCGAGCCCCAGCATTTT.

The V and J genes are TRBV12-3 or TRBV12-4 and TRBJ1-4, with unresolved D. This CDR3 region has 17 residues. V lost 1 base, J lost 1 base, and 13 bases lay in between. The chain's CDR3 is CASSLGKQVVTNEKLFF. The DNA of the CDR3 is TGTGCCAGCAGTTTAGGGAAGCAGGTCGTAACTAATGAAAAACTGTTTTTT.

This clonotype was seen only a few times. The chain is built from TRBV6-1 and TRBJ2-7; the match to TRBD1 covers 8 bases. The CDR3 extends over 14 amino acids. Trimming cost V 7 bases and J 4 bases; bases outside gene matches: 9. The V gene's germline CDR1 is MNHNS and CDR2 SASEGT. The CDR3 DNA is TGTGCCAGCAATCCCGGCCAGGGGGCATACGAGCAGTACTTC. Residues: CASNPGQGAYEQYF.

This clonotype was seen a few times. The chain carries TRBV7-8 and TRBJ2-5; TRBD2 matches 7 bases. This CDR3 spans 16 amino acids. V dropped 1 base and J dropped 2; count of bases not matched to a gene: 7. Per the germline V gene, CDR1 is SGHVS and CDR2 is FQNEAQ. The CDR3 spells CASSLGVLAEQETQYF. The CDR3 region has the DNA TGTGCCAGCAGCTTAGGGGTCCTAGCGGAACAAGAGACCCAGTACTTC. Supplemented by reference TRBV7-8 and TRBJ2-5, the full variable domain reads GAGVSQSPRYKVAKRGQDVALRCDPISGHVSLFWYQQALGQGPEFLTYFQNEAQLDKSGLPSDRFFAERPEGSVSTLKIQRTQQEDSAVYLCASSLGVLAEQETQYFGPGTRLLVL.

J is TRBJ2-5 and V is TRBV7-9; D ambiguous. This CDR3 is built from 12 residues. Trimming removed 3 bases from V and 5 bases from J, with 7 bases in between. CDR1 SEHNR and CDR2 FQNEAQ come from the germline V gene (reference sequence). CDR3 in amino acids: CASSLGIETQYF. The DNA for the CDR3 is TGTGCCAGCAGCTTGGGTATCGAGACCCAGTACTTC.

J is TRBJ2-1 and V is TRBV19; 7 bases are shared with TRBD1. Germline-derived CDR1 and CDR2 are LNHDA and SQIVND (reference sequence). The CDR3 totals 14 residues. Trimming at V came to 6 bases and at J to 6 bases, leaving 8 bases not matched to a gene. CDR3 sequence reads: CASSFRTGTNEQFF. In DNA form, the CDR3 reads TGTGCCAGTAGCTTTAGGACAGGAACCAATGAGCAGTTCTTC.

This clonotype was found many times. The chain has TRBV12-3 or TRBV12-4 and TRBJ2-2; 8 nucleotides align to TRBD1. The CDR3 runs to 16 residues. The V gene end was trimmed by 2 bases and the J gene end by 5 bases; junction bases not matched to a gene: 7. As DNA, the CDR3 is TGTGCCAGCAGTTTATCCAAGCAGGGGGCAACCGGGGAGCTGTTTTTT. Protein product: CASSLSKQGATGELFF.

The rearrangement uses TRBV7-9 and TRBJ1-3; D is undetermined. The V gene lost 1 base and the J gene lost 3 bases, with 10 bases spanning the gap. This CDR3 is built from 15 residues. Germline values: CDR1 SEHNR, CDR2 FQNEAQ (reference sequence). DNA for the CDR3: TGTGCCAGCAGCTTAGAAGGGTCAAGTGGAAACACCATATATTTT. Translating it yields CASSLEGSSGNTIYF.

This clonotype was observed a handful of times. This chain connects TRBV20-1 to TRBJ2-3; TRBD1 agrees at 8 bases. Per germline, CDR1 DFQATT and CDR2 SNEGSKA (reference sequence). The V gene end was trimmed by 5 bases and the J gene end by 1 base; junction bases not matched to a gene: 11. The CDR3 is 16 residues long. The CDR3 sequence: CSASYSQGARTDTQYF. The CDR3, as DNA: TGCAGTGCTTCCTACTCCCAGGGGGCTCGCACAGATACGCAGTATTTT.

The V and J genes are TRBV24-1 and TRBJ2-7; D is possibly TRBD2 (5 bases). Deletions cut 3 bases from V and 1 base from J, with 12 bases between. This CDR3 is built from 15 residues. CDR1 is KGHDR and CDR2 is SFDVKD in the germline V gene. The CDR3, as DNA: TGTGCCACCAGTGATCCCCGGACTGATTCCTACGAGCAGTACTTC. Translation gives CATSDPRTDSYEQYF.

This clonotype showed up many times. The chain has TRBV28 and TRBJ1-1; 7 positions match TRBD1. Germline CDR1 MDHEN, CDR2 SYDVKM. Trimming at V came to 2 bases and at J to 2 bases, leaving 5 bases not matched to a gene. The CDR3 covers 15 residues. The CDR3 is CASSLPDRANTEAFF. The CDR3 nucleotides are TGTGCCAGCAGTTTACCCGACAGGGCAAACACTGAAGCTTTCTTT. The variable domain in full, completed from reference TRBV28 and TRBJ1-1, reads DVKVTQSSRYLVKRTGEKVFLECVQDMDHENMFWYRQDPGLGLRLIYFSYDVKMKEKGDIPEGYSVSREKKERFSLILESASTNQTSMYLCASSLPDRANTEAFFGQGTRLTVV.

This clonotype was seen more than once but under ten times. The CDR3 DNA reads TGCAGTGCTTTCCCCGGGACTAGCGGGAGGGGAGGCGAGCAGTACTTC. It encodes CSAFPGTSGRGGEQYF. The chain recombines TRBV20-1 with TRBJ2-7; the match to TRBD2 covers 16 bases. Germline V gene sequence: CDR1 DFQATT, CDR2 SNEGSKA (reference sequence). J was trimmed by 6 bases and V by 5 bases; bases with no gene match: 10. The CDR3 totals 16 residues.

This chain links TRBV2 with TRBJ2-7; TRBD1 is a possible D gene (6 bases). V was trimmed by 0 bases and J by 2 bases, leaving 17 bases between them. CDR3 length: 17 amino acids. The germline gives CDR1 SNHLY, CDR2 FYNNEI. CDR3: CASSEAGGSGHTYEQYF. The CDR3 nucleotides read TGTGCCAGCAGTGAAGCAGGGGGTTCAGGGCACACCTACGAGCAGTACTTC.

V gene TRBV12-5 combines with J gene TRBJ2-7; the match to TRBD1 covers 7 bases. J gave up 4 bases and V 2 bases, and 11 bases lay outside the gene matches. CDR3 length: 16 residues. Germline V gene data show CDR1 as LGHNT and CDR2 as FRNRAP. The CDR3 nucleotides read TGTGCTAGTGGTTTGCCTTCGACAGGGAAGGATTACGAGCAGTACTTC. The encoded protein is CASGLPSTGKDYEQYF.

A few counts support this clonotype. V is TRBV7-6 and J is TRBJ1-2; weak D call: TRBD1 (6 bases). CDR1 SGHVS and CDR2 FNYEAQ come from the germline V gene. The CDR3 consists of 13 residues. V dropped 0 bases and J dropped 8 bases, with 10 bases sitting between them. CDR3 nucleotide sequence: TGTGCCAGCAGCTTAGCGTACAGGGACGGCTACACCTTC. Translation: CASSLAYRDGYTF. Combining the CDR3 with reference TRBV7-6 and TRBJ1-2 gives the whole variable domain GAGVSQSPRYKVTKRGQDVALRCDPISGHVSLYWYRQALGQGPEFLTYFNYEAQQDKSGLPNDRFSAERPEGSISTLTIQRTEQRDSAMYRCASSLAYRDGYTFGSGTRLTVV.

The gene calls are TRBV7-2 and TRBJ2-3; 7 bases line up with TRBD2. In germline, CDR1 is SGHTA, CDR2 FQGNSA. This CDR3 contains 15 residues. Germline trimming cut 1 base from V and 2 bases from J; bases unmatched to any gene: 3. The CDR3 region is CASSLELAATDTQYF. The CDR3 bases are TGTGCCAGCAGCTTAGAGCTAGCGGCCACAGATACGCAGTATTTT.

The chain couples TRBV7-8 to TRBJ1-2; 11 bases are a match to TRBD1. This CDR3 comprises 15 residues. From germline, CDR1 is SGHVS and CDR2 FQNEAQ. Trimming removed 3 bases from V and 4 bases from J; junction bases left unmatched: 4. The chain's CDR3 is CASSFRTGGVYGYTF. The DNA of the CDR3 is TGTGCCAGCAGCTTCCGGACAGGGGGCGTCTATGGCTACACCTTC.

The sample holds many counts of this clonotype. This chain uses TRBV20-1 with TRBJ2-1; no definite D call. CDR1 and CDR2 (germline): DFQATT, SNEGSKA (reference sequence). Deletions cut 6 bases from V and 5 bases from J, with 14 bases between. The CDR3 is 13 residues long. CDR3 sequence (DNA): TGCAGTGCCGCCGAAGGAACCGACAATGAGCAGTTCTTC. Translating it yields CSAAEGTDNEQFF.

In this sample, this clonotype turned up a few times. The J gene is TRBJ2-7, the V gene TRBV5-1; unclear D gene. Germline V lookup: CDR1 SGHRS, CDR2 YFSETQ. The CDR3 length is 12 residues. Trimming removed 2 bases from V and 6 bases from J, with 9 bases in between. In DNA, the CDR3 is TGCGCCAGCAGCTTTTTCCCAGGCGAGCAGTACTTC. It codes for CASSFFPGEQYF. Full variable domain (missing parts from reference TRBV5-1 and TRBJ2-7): KAGVTQTPRYLIKTRGQQVTLSCSPISGHRSVSWYQQTPGQGLQFLFEYFSETQRNKGNFPGRFSGRQFSNSRSEMNVSTLELGDSALYLCASSFFPGEQYFGPGTRLTVT.